The 29 T cell receptor beta chains below all came from one sample that was sequenced in a study of cytomegalovirus exposure and HLA in healthy donors. The primer mix had 60 Vbeta and 13 Jbeta primers. TCRdb's table, derived via immunoSEQ multiplex PCR, lists solely in-frame clones and lacks some. This table holds 150,000 to 200,000 clones, roughly 80% found once. The specimen sequenced was PBMCs. All receptors derive from a male donor in good health and CMV-seronegative.

The CDR3 region is CASSLQGDFYNSPLHF. The CDR3 DNA follows: TGCGCCAGCAGCTTGCAGGGTGATTTTTATAATTCACCCCTCCACTTT. V and J are TRBV5-1 and TRBJ1-6; D possibly corresponds to TRBD1 (5 bases). Germline CDR1 is SGHRS and CDR2 is YFSETQ. The V gene lost 1 base and the J gene lost 4 bases, with 12 bases spanning the gap. The CDR3 runs to 16 residues.

The chain is built from TRBV10-3 and TRBJ1-3, with D uncertain. Germline V gives CDR1 ENHRY, CDR2 SYGVKD. V dropped 6 bases and J dropped 0 bases, with 15 bases sitting between them. The CDR3 loop spans 16 amino acids. The CDR3 nucleotides read TGTGCCATCAGCACTAGCGGACTGCACTCTGGAAACACCATATATTTT. Translated: CAISTSGLHSGNTIYF.

The chain uses TRBV28 and TRBJ1-5; no clear D. The V gene lost 3 bases and the J gene lost 1 base, with 10 bases spanning the gap. CDR1 is MDHEN, CDR2 SYDVKM, per germline. This CDR3 spans 15 amino acids. Here the CDR3 reads CASSFLGDSNQPQHF. For the CDR3, the DNA is TGTGCCAGCAGTTTCCTAGGAGACAGCAATCAGCCCCAGCATTTT.

This rearrangement joins TRBV12-5 to TRBJ1-6, with 7 bases that match TRBD1. This CDR3 has 16 amino acids. V lost 7 bases to trimming and J lost 7 bases; unmatched junction nucleotides: 13. CDR1 is LGHNT, CDR2 FRNRAP, per germline. The CDR3 region is CASAPNPGTENSPLHF. DNA of the CDR3: TGTGCTAGTGCCCCAAATCCCGGGACAGAGAATTCACCCCTCCACTTT.

This chain joins TRBV5-6 and TRBJ2-7; possible D gene TRBD2, 5 bases. Germline assignment: CDR1 SGHDT and CDR2 YYEEEE. The CDR3 is made up of 16 amino acids. Between the trimmed V and J ends, which lost 2 bases and 0 bases, there was a span of 15 bases. CDR3 nucleotides: TGTGCCAGCAGCTTTGGGAGAATGGCTAGCTCCTACGAGCAGTACTTC. It yields the protein CASSFGRMASSYEQYF.

The CDR3 region is CASSGTGYNEQFF. The CDR3 bases are TGCGCCAGTTCCGGGACAGGGTACAATGAGCAGTTCTTC. The chain is built from TRBV5-1 and TRBJ2-1; 9 nucleotides align to TRBD1. The germline V gene encodes CDR1 SGHRS and CDR2 YFSETQ. The V gene end was trimmed by 8 bases and the J gene end by 4 bases; junction bases not matched to a gene: 4. CDR3 length: 13 residues.

This chain uses TRBV27 with TRBJ1-2; TRBD1 might be the D (5 bases). The germline V gene has CDR1 MNHEY and CDR2 SMNVEV (reference sequence). V was shortened by 2 bases and J by 2 bases, with 6 bases between the two germline ends. The CDR3 is 13 amino acids. CDR3 loop: CASSLGQNYGYTF. The CDR3 bases are TGTGCCAGCAGTTTAGGACAAAACTATGGCTACACCTTC.

The chain recombines TRBV11-2 with TRBJ2-1, with 14 bases that match TRBD2. The germline V gene has CDR1 SGHAT and CDR2 FQNNGV. The CDR3 length is 17 residues. V lost 4 bases to trimming and J lost 1 base; unmatched junction nucleotides: 3. The CDR3 spells CASSWGLAGVSYNEQFF. In DNA, the CDR3 is TGTGCCAGCAGCTGGGGACTAGCGGGAGTTTCCTACAATGAGCAGTTCTTC.

The V call is TRBV27, the J call TRBJ1-2; D gene ambiguous. The V gene lost 1 base and the J gene lost 2 bases, with 14 bases spanning the gap. Germline V gene lookup returns CDR1 MNHEY and CDR2 SMNVEV (reference sequence). This CDR3 region has 16 residues. CDR3 residues: CASSLLWSGENYGYTF. The CDR3 DNA reads as TGTGCCAGCAGTTTATTATGGAGCGGGGAAAACTATGGCTACACCTTC.

The V gene is TRBV28, the J gene TRBJ2-3; D perhaps matches TRBD2 (6 bases). This CDR3 has 16 amino acids. The germline V gene encodes CDR1 MDHEN and CDR2 SYDVKM. Trimming cost V 3 bases and J 2 bases, with 15 bases left between them. CDR3 DNA sequence: TGTGCCAGCAGTTTGGGGGGAGCTTTTCCCACAGATACGCAGTATTTT. Translated, it gives CASSLGGAFPTDTQYF.

This chain joins TRBV6-1 and TRBJ1-1, with a tentative D call TRBD1 (6 bases). The CDR3 runs to 15 residues. V lost 6 bases to trimming and J lost 7 bases, with 21 bases between them. The germline V gene has CDR1 MNHNS and CDR2 SASEGT. This chain's CDR3 is CASRTRDTDLFEAFF. The DNA of the CDR3 is TGTGCCAGCAGAACTCGGGACACCGACCTCTTTGAAGCTTTCTTT.

This clone was counted only a few times. J is TRBJ2-1 and V is TRBV25-1, with 11 bases lining up with TRBD2. With 6 bases clipped from V and 12 bases from J, the junction kept 7 bases outside the gene matches. CDR1 is MGHDK and CDR2 is SYGVNS in the germline V gene. The CDR3 extends over 13 amino acids. This chain's CDR3 is CASRGLAGGGQFF. The CDR3 DNA reads TGTGCCAGCAGAGGCCTAGCGGGAGGAGGGCAGTTCTTC.

V and J are TRBV6-5 and TRBJ2-7; the match to TRBD2 covers 7 bases. Per the germline V gene, CDR1 is MNHEY and CDR2 is SVGAGI. The CDR3 contains 15 residues. The J segment lost 0 bases and the V segment lost 0 bases, leaving 2 bases of the junction unmatched. CDR3 sequence reads: CASSYSAGDSYEQYF. The CDR3 DNA follows: TGTGCCAGCAGTTACTCGGCGGGGGACTCCTACGAGCAGTACTTC.

The genes are TRBV7-2 and TRBJ1-1; no clear D gene. This CDR3 contains 13 residues. V was cut by 5 bases and J by 1 base, with 8 bases left in between. Germline CDR1 reads SGHTA; CDR2 reads FQGNSA. The CDR3 region has the DNA TGTGCCAGCAGCGTGAGCCCGAACACTGAAGCTTTCTTT. Translated, it gives CASSVSPNTEAFF. The full variable domain, with the rest looked up from reference TRBV7-2 and TRBJ1-1, is GAGVSQSPSNKVTEKGKDVELRCDPISGHTALYWYRQSLGQGLEFLIYFQGNSAPDKSGLPSDRFSAERTGGSVSTLTIQRTQQEDSAVYLCASSVSPNTEAFFGQGTRLTVV.

The chain couples TRBV27 to TRBJ2-7; 7 bases align to TRBD1. V shed 5 bases and J 0 bases; nucleotides not matched to a gene: 7. The CDR3 is 15 amino acids. The germline V gene has CDR1 MNHEY and CDR2 SMNVEV (reference sequence). The CDR3 DNA sequence: TGTGCCAGCAGTGCGCCGGGACAGCTCTCCTACGAGCAGTACTTC. Protein: CASSAPGQLSYEQYF.

The chain joins TRBV30 to TRBJ1-5; tentative D call: TRBD1 (5 bases). The ends were cut back, 0 bases at V and 7 bases at J, with 13 bases in the middle. Germline assignment: CDR1 GTSNPN and CDR2 SVGIG (reference sequence). This CDR3 is 14 amino acids long. DNA of the CDR3: TGTGCCTGGAGTGTACTGGGGCCCGACCAGCCCCAGCATTTT. This sequence encodes CAWSVLGPDQPQHF.

J is TRBJ1-2 and V is TRBV9; 9 bases agree with TRBD1. The CDR3 is made up of 16 amino acids. Per the germline V gene, CDR1 is SGDLS and CDR2 is YYNGEE. V was clipped by 2 bases and J by 1 base; unmatched bases: 6. CDR3 loop: CASSVGTGRVNYGYTF. The CDR3 DNA reads as TGTGCCAGCAGCGTCGGGACAGGGAGGGTTAACTATGGCTACACCTTC. The entire variable domain, with the rest obtained from reference TRBV9 and TRBJ1-2, is as follows: DSGVTQTPKHLITATGQRVTLRCSPRSGDLSVYWYQQSLDQGLQFLIQYYNGEERAKGNILERFSAQQFPDLHSELNLSSLELGDSALYFCASSVGTGRVNYGYTFGSGTRLTVV.

This chain links TRBV15 with TRBJ1-4; a possible D gene is TRBD1 (6 bases). V shed 5 bases and J shed 8 bases, with 18 bases lying between them. CDR1 and CDR2 (germline): LNHNV, YYDKDF (reference sequence). The CDR3 has 15 amino acids. The CDR3 coding sequence is TGTGCCACCAGCCCTTACAGGGAATCAAGGGAAAAACTGTTTTTT. Amino acid sequence: CATSPYRESREKLFF.

This clone occurred once. The V gene is TRBV9, the J gene TRBJ1-1, with TRBD1 matching 8 bases. Germline V gene data show CDR1 as SGDLS and CDR2 as YYNGEE. The CDR3 sequence is 16 residues long. Trimming cost V 0 bases and J 0 bases; bases outside gene matches: 4. CDR3 sequence reads: CASSVGTGLMNTEAFF. The CDR3 bases are TGTGCCAGCAGCGTAGGGACAGGGCTCATGAACACTGAAGCTTTCTTT.

The V gene is TRBV6-1, the J gene TRBJ1-1; weak D call: TRBD1 (6 bases). With 11 bases removed from V and 2 bases from J, the gap between germline ends came to 15 bases. CDR3 size: 13 residues. Germline loops: CDR1 MNHNS, CDR2 SASEGT. In nucleotides, the CDR3 is TGTGCCGTAACCGACAGGCCTAACACTGAAGCTTTCTTT. Translated, it gives CAVTDRPNTEAFF.

The chain joins TRBV2 to TRBJ1-2; D gene uncertain. Trimming cost V 7 bases and J 0 bases, with 6 bases left between them. The CDR3 runs 12 residues. CDR1 is SNHLY, CDR2 FYNNEI, per germline. The chain's CDR3 is CASTTANYGYTF. In nucleotides, the CDR3 is TGTGCCAGCACTACAGCTAACTATGGCTACACCTTC.

This chain joins TRBV6-6 and TRBJ2-1; TRBD2 might be the D (6 bases). CDR3 length: 12 amino acids. V was trimmed by 7 bases and J by 10 bases, leaving 14 bases between them. Germline CDR1 and CDR2: MNHNY and SVGAGI (reference sequence). The CDR3 region has the DNA TGTGCCAGCACCTTGCCAGGGAGGGAGCAGTTCTTC. It is translated as CASTLPGREQFF.

This clone has just a few counts. This sequence joins TRBV5-1 and TRBJ2-7; 11 bases line up with TRBD1. The CDR3 has 15 residues. Germline values: CDR1 SGHRS, CDR2 YFSETQ. V was clipped by 4 bases and J by 2 bases; unmatched bases: 5. In DNA form, the CDR3 reads TGCGCCAGCAGCACCGGGACAGGGGGGGCCTACGAGCAGTACTTC. It encodes CASSTGTGGAYEQYF.

The gene calls are TRBV19 and TRBJ2-3; D possibly corresponds to TRBD2 (6 bases). This CDR3 comprises 14 residues. Trimming took off 5 bases at V and 6 bases at J, with 15 bases between the two ends. Germline lookup yields CDR1 LNHDA and CDR2 SQIVND (reference sequence). The CDR3 DNA is TGTGCCAGTAGTGTATACCGGGACTCGGATACGCAGTATTTT. It yields the protein CASSVYRDSDTQYF.

The chain carries TRBV7-9 and TRBJ1-1; D is possibly TRBD1 (5 bases). Between the trimmed V and J ends, which lost 1 base and 0 bases, there was a span of 9 bases. The CDR3 covers 15 residues. CDR1 and CDR2 (germline): SEHNR, FQNEAQ (reference sequence). In DNA form, the CDR3 reads TGTGCCAGCAGCTTAGTGGAGGGGATGAACACTGAAGCTTTCTTT. As protein: CASSLVEGMNTEAFF.

The rearrangement links TRBV28 to TRBJ1-4, with D uncertain. V lost 3 bases, J lost 3 bases, and 11 bases lay in between. CDR1 and CDR2 from the germline V gene are MDHEN and SYDVKM. CDR3 length: 15 residues. The CDR3 region is CASSFGGLANEKLFF. In DNA, the CDR3 is TGTGCCAGCAGTTTCGGCGGGTTGGCTAATGAAAAACTGTTTTTT.

The V gene is TRBV2, the J gene TRBJ2-7; the D gene is possibly TRBD1 (6 bases). V dropped 7 bases and J dropped 2 bases, with 12 bases sitting between them. The CDR3 length is 13 residues. From germline, CDR1 is SNHLY and CDR2 FYNNEI. Here the CDR3 reads CASMPGQAYEQYF. CDR3 coding DNA: TGTGCCAGCATGCCGGGACAAGCCTACGAGCAGTACTTC.

Comment on this clone: This sequence may be a read error, since a much larger clone differs from it by one base. V usage is TRBV7-6 and J usage is TRBJ1-1; D is undetermined. The germline gives CDR1 SGHVS, CDR2 FNYEAQ. The CDR3 contains 14 residues. V was cut by 5 bases and J by 8 bases, with 18 bases left in between. The CDR3 reads CASSPAEARVEAFF. CDR3 nucleotide sequence: TGTGCCAGCAGCCCCGCGGAGGCTAGAGTGGAAGCTTTCTTT.

The genes are TRBV6-5 and TRBJ2-7, with D possibly being TRBD2 (5 bases). CDR1 MNHEY and CDR2 SVGAGI come from the germline V gene. The V and J ends lost 3 bases and 3 bases respectively, with 12 bases between them. This CDR3 comprises 14 residues. The CDR3 coding sequence is TGTGCCAGCAGTTATGCCGGGATTAACTACGAGCAGTACTTC. Protein sequence: CASSYAGINYEQYF.